This record covers a single TCR beta chain. The sample originates from a study of blood T cell repertoires in COVID-19. Grouping used clinical history reported by participants in a survey and questionnaire. Germline assignment: CDR1 LNHDA and CDR2 SQIVND (reference sequence). V gave up 4 bases and J gave up 7 bases; unmatched junction bases: 8. CDR3 length equals 14 residues. The repertoire was sequenced with immunoSEQ multiplex PCR; TCRdb's copy has only in-frame clones and lacks some. This table holds hundreds of thousands of clones, approximately 90% found once. This receptor was identified in a man aged 18 to 30 who had recovered from COVID-19. The specimen was PBMCs or T cells enriched from blood (not recorded which). V and J are TRBV19 and TRBJ1-2; 8 bases align to TRBD1. The CDR3 region is CASSNGQGGFGYTF. CDR3 coding DNA: TGTGCCAGTAGTAACGGACAGGGAGGCTTTGGCTACACCTTC.